One sample yielded the 3 T cell receptor beta chains listed below, sequenced in a study of memory CD4+ T cells and cytomegalovirus serostatus. Single viable CD3+CD4+CD8-CD45RO+ cells were sorted as the memory CD4+ T cells. Measured with immunoSEQ multiplex PCR; TCRdb has only the in-frame clones, and not every one. The sample records 50,000 to 55,000 clones, approximately 78% being singletons. The specimen sequenced was memory CD4+ T cells from blood. These receptors were collected from an adult in good health and CMV-seronegative.

Written as DNA, the CDR3 is TGCAGCGTTGCCTGGGAGGGTTATGAGCAGTTCTTC. It codes for CSVAWEGYEQFF. The gene calls are TRBV29-1 and TRBJ2-1; 7 nucleotides align to TRBD2. Germline-derived CDR1 and CDR2 are SQVTM and ANQGSEA. The CDR3 loop spans 12 amino acids. The ends lost 4 bases at V and 8 bases at J; junction bases unmatched: 5.

The chain carries TRBV5-1 and TRBJ1-1, with D possibly being TRBD1 (6 bases). V was cut by 2 bases and J by 4 bases, with 15 bases left in between. CDR1 is SGHRS and CDR2 is YFSETQ in the germline V gene. The CDR3 has 15 residues. CDR3 sequence (DNA): TGCGCCAGCAGCTTCAAACTCCAGGGGTCCACTGAAGCTTTCTTT. Its translation is CASSFKLQGSTEAFF.

This clone appeared once. The V and J genes are TRBV6-1 and TRBJ1-2, with D perhaps TRBD1 (5 bases). Per germline, CDR1 MNHNS and CDR2 SASEGT. V was shortened by 7 bases and J by 4 bases, with 16 bases between the two germline ends. CDR3 length equals 14 residues. CDR3 residues: CASTLGGDAYGYTF. The CDR3 DNA reads as TGTGCCAGCACCTTGGGGGGGGACGCCTATGGCTACACCTTC.